Below, 13 T cell receptor beta chains from the same sample are listed, as sequenced in a study of T cells expressing NK-cell markers. TCRdb reprocessed the 5' RACE reads and stores each CDR3 protein as one record, lacking DNA. The table lists 550,000 to 600,000 distinct CDR3 sequences. Sequencing was carried out using blood T cells: a sorted CD56 or NKG2C T cell subset, CD4+ or CD8+ T cells, or bulk PBMC T cells (not recorded which). These receptors all come from a man aged 18 to 29 in good health.

V is TRBV4-3 and J is TRBJ2-2. The CDR3 extends over 13 amino acids. From germline, CDR1 is LGHNA and CDR2 YSLEER. The CDR3 reads CASSLRSGGELFF.

The J gene is TRBJ2-7, the V gene TRBV11-2; the TCRdb D gene call, TRBD2, has no DNA to confirm it. The CDR3 runs to 14 residues. CDR1 is SGHAT and CDR2 is FQNNGV in the germline V gene. The CDR3 loop is CASSRGTNTYEQYF. Supplemented by reference TRBV11-2 and TRBJ2-7, the full variable domain reads EAGVAQSPRYKIIEKRQSVAFWCNPISGHATLYWYQQILGQGPKLLIQFQNNGVVDDSQLPKDRFSAERLKGVDSTLKIQPAKLEDSAVYLCASSRGTNTYEQYFGPGTRLTVT.

The gene calls are TRBV5-6 and TRBJ2-3; as DNA is missing, the TRBD1 call by TCRdb cannot be tested. The germline gives CDR1 SGHDT, CDR2 YYEEEE. The CDR3 covers 16 residues. CDR3 loop: CASSWGTSFATDTQYF.

V is TRBV7-3 and J is TRBJ2-5. Germline CDR1 SGHTA, CDR2 FQGTGA. The CDR3 is made up of 13 amino acids. This chain's CDR3 is CASSFSTQETQYF.

The chain has TRBV3-1 and TRBJ2-1; without DNA, the TCRdb call of TRBD2 cannot be checked. CDR1 LGHDT and CDR2 YNNKEL come from the germline V gene (reference sequence). There are 13 residues in the CDR3. The CDR3 here is CASRTSDDNEQFF.

The chain couples TRBV27 to TRBJ2-1; lacking DNA, the TRBD1 call made by TCRdb goes unchecked. The length of the CDR3 is 14 residues. Germline CDR1 reads MNHEY; CDR2 reads SMNVEV (reference sequence). The CDR3 loop reads CASSPLKGTNEQFF.

This CDR3 is CASSLETSGSGEQFF. The V and J genes are TRBV5-1 and TRBJ2-1; TCRdb's assignment of TRBD2 cannot be checked, as there is no DNA. CDR1 SGHRS and CDR2 YFSETQ come from the germline V gene. This CDR3 is 15 amino acids long. Full variable domain (missing parts from reference TRBV5-1 and TRBJ2-1): KAGVTQTPRYLIKTRGQQVTLSCSPISGHRSVSWYQQTPGQGLQFLFEYFSETQRNKGNFPGRFSGRQFSNSRSEMNVSTLELGDSALYLCASSLETSGSGEQFFGPGTRLTVL.

This chain uses TRBV18 with TRBJ2-7; no DNA is available, so the TRBD2 call from TCRdb remains unchecked. Per the germline V gene, CDR1 is KGHSH and CDR2 is LQKENI. The CDR3 is 13 residues long. CDR3: CASQVAATYEQYF.

The gene calls are TRBV7-6 and TRBJ2-7; with no DNA, the TCRdb D assignment of TRBD1 cannot be verified. This CDR3 is 13 amino acids long. CDR1 is SGHVS and CDR2 is FNYEAQ in the germline V gene. The CDR3 here is CASSAGQGSGQYF. Supplemented by reference TRBV7-6 and TRBJ2-7, the full variable domain reads GAGVSQSPRYKVTKRGQDVALRCDPISGHVSLYWYRQALGQGPEFLTYFNYEAQQDKSGLPNDRFSAERPEGSISTLTIQRTEQRDSAMYRCASSAGQGSGQYFGPGTRLTVT.

The rearrangement uses TRBV4-3 and TRBJ2-7; the D gene TCRdb calls, TRBD2, cannot be checked with no DNA. The CDR3 is 17 residues long. Germline V gene data show CDR1 as LGHNA and CDR2 as YSLEER. CDR3: CASSQGLAGPFSYEQYF.

This sequence joins TRBV29-1 and TRBJ2-5; TCRdb indicates TRBD2, and absent DNA this call remains unverified. The V gene's germline CDR1 is SQVTM and CDR2 ANQGSEA. The CDR3 covers 16 residues. CDR3 region: CSVVPKRERYQETQYF.

The gene calls are TRBV28 and TRBJ2-1; TCRdb's D gene call, TRBD1, goes unchecked for lack of DNA. Germline CDR1 and CDR2: MDHEN and SYDVKM. CDR3 length: 14 amino acids. The CDR3: CASSYQGKGNEQFF.

This CDR3 is CASSLALGLGTDTQYF. V gene TRBV7-8 combines with J gene TRBJ2-3. The CDR3 has 16 residues. Germline V gene sequence: CDR1 SGHVS, CDR2 FQNEAQ.